This TCR beta chain is from a study of blood T cell repertoires in COVID-19. Background on the study: Researchers got acute and convalescent COVID-19 samples from the United States, Italy and Spain.

Methods used by the authors: Scientists estimated how many nucleated cells there were by amplifying reference gene primers. Sequencing used immunoSEQ multiplex PCR; TCRdb keeps in-frame clones, though not all of them. The V and J calls and clone size come from that table; D and trimming were worked out from the DNA. The sample yields under 200,000 clones, just over 85% seen once. CDR3 size: 13 residues. Trimming stripped 4 bases from V and 6 bases from J, with 13 bases between. Per the germline V gene, CDR1 is SGHDT and CDR2 is YYEEEE. The sample taken for sequencing was peripheral blood. The rearrangement uses TRBV5-6 and TRBJ1-1; D is unresolved. The sequence was collected from a man aged 55 to 70 with acute or convalescent COVID-19. The CDR3 loop reads CASSHQNGAEAFF. Here the CDR3 DNA reads TGTGCCAGCAGCCACCAAAACGGGGCTGAAGCTTTCTTT. The whole variable domain, filled in from reference TRBV5-6 and TRBJ1-1, reads DAGVTQSPTHLIKTRGQQVTLRCSPKSGHDTVSWYQQALGQGPQFIFQYYEEEERQRGNFPDRFSGHQFPNYSSELNVNALLLGDSALYLCASSHQNGAEAFFGQGTRLTVV.